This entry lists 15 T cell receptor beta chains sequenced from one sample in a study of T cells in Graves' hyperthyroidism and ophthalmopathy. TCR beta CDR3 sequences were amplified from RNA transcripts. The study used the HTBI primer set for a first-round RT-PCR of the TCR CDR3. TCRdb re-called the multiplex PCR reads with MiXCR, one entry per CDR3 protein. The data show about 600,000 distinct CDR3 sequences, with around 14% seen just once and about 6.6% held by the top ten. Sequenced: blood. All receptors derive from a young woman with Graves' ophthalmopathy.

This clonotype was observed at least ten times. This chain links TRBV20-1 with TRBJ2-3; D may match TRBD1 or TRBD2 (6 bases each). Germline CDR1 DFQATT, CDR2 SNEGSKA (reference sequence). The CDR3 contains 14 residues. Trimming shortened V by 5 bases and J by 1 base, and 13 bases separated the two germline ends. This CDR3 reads CSALGASGTDTQYF. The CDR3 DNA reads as TGCAGTGCTCTGGGGGCTAGCGGCACAGATACGCAGTATTTT.

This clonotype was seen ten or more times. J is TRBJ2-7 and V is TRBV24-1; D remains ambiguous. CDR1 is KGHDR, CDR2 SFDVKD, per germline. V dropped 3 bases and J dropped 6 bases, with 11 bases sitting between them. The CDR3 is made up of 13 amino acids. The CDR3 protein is CATSDPLLVEQYF. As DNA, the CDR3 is TGTGCCACCAGTGATCCTCTTCTAGTCGAGCAGTACTTC.

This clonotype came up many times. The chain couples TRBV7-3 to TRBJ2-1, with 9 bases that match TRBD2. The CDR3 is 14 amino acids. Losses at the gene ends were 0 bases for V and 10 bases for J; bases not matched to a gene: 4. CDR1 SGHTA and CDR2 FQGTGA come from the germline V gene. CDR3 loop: CASSLTSGSREQFF. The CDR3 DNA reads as TGTGCCAGCAGCTTAACTAGCGGGAGCCGGGAGCAGTTCTTC.

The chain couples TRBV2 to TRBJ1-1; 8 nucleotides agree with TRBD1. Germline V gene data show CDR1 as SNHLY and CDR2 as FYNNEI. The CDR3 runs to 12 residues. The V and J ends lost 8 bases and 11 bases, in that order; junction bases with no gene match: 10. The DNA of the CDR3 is TGTGCCAGCCGCTCGCCGACAGGGGAGGCTTTCTTT. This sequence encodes CASRSPTGEAFF.

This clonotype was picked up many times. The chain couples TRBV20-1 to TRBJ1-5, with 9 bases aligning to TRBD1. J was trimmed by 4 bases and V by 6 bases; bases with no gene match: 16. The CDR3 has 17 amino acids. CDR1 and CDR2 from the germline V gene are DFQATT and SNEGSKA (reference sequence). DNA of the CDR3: TGCAGTGCCAAAGGGGGGGTGGGACAGGGCCAAAATCAGCCCCAGCATTTT. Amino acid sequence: CSAKGGVGQGQNQPQHF.

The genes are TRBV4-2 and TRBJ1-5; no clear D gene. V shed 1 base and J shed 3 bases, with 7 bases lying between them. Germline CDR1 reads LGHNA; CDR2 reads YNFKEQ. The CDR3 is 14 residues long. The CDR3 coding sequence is TGTGCCAGCAGCCAAGCGGCCATCAATCAGCCCCAGCATTTT. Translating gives CASSQAAINQPQHF.

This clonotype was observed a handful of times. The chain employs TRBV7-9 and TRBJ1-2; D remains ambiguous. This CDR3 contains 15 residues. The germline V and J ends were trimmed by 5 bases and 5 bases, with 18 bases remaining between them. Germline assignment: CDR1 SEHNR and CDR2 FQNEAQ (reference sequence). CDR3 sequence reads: CASSQILEDMYGYTF. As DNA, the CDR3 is TGTGCCAGCAGCCAAATACTAGAAGACATGTATGGCTACACCTTC.

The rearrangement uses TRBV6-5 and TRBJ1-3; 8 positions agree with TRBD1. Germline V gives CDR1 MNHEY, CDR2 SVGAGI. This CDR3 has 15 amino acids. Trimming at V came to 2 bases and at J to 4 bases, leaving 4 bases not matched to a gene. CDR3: CASSYAGGEGNTIYF. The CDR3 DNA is TGTGCCAGCAGTTACGCAGGGGGCGAAGGAAACACCATATATTTT.

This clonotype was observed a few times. Here the CDR3 reads CAWSKGDGNQPQHF. DNA for the CDR3: TGTGCCTGGAGTAAGGGGGACGGAAATCAGCCCCAGCATTTT. The gene calls are TRBV30 and TRBJ1-5; possibly TRBD1 for D (6 bases). Germline CDR1 GTSNPN, CDR2 SVGIG (reference sequence). This CDR3 region has 14 residues. Between the trimmed V and J ends, which lost 2 bases and 4 bases, there was a span of 12 bases. Variable domain in full (rest from reference TRBV30 and TRBJ1-5): SQTIHQWPATLVQPVGSPLSLECTVEGTSNPNLYWYRQAAGRGLQLLFYSVGIGQISSEVPQNLSASRPQDRQFILSSKKLLLSDSGFYLCAWSKGDGNQPQHFGDGTRLSIL.

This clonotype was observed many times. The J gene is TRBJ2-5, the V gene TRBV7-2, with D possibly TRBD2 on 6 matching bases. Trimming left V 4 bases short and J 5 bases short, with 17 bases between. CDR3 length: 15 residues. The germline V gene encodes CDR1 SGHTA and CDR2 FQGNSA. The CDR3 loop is CASSSGVGREETQYF. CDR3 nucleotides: TGTGCCAGCAGCTCGGGGGTGGGACGAGAGGAGACCCAGTACTTC. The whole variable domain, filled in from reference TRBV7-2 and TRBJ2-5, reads GAGVSQSPSNKVTEKGKDVELRCDPISGHTALYWYRQSLGQGLEFLIYFQGNSAPDKSGLPSDRFSAERTGGSVSTLTIQRTQQEDSAVYLCASSSGVGREETQYFGPGTRLLVL.

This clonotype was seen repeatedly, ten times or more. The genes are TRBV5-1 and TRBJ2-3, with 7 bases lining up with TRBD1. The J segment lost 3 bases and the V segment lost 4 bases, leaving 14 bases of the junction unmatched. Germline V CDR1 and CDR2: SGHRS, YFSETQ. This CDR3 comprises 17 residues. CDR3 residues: CASSPKTGTFTTDTQYF. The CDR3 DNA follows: TGCGCCAGCAGCCCGAAGACAGGGACCTTTACTACAGATACGCAGTATTTT.

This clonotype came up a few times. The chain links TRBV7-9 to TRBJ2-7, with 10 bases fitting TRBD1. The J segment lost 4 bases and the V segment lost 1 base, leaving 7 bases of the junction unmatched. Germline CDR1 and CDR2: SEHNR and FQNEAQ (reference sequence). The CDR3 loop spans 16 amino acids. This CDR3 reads CASSLGGGQGSYEQYF. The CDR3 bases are TGTGCCAGCAGCTTAGGGGGGGGACAGGGGTCGTACGAGCAGTACTTC.

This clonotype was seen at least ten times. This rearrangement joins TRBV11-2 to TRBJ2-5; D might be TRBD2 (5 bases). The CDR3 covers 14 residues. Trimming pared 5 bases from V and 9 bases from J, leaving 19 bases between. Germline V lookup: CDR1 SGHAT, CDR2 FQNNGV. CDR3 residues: CASSQQTSLGAQYF. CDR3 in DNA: TGTGCCAGCAGCCAACAAACATCCCTCGGGGCCCAGTACTTC.

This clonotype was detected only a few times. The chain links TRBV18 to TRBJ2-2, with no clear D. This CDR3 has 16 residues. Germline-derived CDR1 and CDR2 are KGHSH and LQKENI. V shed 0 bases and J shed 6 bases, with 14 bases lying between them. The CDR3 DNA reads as TGTGCCAGCTCACCACCGGCCCCCCTAAGATCCGGGGAGCTGTTTTTT. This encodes CASSPPAPLRSGELFF.

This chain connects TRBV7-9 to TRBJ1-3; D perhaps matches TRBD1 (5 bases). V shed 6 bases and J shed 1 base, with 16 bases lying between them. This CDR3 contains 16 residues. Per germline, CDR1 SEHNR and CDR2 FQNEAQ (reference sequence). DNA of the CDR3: TGTGCCAGCAGACCCCCGGTGGGGACTTCTGGAAACACCATATATTTT. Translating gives CASRPPVGTSGNTIYF. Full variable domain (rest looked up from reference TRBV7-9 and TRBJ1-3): DTGVSQNPRHKITKRGQNVTFRCDPISEHNRLYWYRQTLGQGPEFLTYFQNEAQLEKSRLLSDRFSAERPKGSFSTLEIQRTEQGDSAMYLCASRPPVGTSGNTIYFGEGSWLTVV.